This T cell receptor (beta chain) was retrieved from a study of shared clonotypes between healthy human individuals. Study background: Three plates each covered CD4 naive and memory; CD8 naive two, CD8 memory one. The study, taken as a whole, reports: Only blood underwent sampling, and tissue repertoires likely differ.

Notes on this clone: Antigen unknown.

The CDR3 loop spans 17 amino acids. CDR1 is MDHEN and CDR2 is SYDVKM in the germline V gene. Terminally differentiated effector memory CD45RA+ cells were left out of the naive CD8 fraction, which was CD45RO-negative and positively selected for CCR7. Caucasian adults residing in Nashville, Tennessee made up all the donors. The assay was immunoSEQ multiplex PCR, and TCRdb's table has in-frame clones only and misses some. The sample lists some 1,900,000 clones; approximately 94% were seen once. The chain links TRBV28 to TRBJ1-2, with a tentative D call TRBD1 (6 bases). This clonotype was sampled from a man between 18 and 29 years old in good health. Sequences were obtained from naive CD8+ T cells sorted from blood. The DNA of the CDR3 is TGTGCTGCGTCAGGGGTTGTCCCTGGGGGGTTTAACTATGGCTACACCTTC. This sequence encodes CAASGVVPGGFNYGYTF.